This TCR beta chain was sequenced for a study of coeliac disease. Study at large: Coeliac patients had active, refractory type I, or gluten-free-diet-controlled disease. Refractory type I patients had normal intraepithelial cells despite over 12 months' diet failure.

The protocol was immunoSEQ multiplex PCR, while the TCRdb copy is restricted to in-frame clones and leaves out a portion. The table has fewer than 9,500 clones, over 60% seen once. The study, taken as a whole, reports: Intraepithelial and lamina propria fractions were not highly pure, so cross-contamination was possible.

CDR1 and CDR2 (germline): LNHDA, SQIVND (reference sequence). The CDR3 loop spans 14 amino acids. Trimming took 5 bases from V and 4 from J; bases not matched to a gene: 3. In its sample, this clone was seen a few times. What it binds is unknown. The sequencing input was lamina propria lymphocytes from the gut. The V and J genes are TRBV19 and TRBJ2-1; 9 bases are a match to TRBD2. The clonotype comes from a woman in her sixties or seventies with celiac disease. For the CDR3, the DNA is TGTGCCAGTAGTCTTAGCGGGGGTTACAATGAGCAGTTCTTC. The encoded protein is CASSLSGGYNEQFF.